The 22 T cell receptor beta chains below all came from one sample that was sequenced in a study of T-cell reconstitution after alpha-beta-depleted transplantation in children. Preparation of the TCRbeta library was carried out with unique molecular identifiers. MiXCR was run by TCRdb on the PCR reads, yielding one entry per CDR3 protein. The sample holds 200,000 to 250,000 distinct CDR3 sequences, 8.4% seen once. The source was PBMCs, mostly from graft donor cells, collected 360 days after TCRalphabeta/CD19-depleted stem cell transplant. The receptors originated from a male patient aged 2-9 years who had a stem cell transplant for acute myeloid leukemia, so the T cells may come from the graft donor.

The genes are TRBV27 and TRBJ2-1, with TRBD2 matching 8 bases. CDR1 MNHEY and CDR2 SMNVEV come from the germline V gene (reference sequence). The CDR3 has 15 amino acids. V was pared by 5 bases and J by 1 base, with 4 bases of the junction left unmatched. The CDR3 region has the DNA TGTGCCAGCAGTCCCGGGACTAGGTCCTACAATGAGCAGTTCTTC. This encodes CASSPGTRSYNEQFF.

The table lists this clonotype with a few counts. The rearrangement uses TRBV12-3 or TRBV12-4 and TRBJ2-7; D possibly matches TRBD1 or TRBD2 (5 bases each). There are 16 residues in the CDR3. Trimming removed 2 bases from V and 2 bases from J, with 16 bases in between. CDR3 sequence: CASSLWGSPSPYEQYF. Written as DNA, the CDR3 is TGTGCCAGCAGTTTATGGGGGTCCCCTTCCCCCTACGAGCAGTACTTC.

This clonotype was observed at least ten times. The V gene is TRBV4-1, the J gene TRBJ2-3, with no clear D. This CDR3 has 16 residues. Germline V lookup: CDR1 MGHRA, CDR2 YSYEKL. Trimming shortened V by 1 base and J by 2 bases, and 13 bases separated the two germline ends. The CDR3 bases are TGCGCCAGCAGCCAAGTGGCCGCTAGAAACACAGATACGCAGTATTTT. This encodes CASSQVAARNTDTQYF.

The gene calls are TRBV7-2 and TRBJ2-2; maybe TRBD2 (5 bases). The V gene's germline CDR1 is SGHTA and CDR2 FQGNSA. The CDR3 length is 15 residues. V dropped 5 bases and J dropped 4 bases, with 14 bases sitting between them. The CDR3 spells CASSHGWAGTGELFF. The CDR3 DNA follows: TGTGCCAGCAGCCACGGGTGGGCGGGCACCGGGGAGCTGTTTTTT.

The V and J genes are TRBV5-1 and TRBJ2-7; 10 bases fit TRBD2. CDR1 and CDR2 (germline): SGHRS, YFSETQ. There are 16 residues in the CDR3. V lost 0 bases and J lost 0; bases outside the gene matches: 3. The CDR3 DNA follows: TGCGCCAGCAGCTTGGGACCTAGCGGGAGCTCCTACGAGCAGTACTTC. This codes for CASSLGPSGSSYEQYF. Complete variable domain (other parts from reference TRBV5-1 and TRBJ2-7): KAGVTQTPRYLIKTRGQQVTLSCSPISGHRSVSWYQQTPGQGLQFLFEYFSETQRNKGNFPGRFSGRQFSNSRSEMNVSTLELGDSALYLCASSLGPSGSSYEQYFGPGTRLTVT.

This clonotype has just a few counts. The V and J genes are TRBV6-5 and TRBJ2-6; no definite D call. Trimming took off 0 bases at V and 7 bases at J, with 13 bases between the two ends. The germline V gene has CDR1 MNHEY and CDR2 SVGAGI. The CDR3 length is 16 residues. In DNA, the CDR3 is TGTGCCAGCAGTTACTCGCCAGTTATTACTGCCAACGTCCTGACTTTC. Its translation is CASSYSPVITANVLTF.

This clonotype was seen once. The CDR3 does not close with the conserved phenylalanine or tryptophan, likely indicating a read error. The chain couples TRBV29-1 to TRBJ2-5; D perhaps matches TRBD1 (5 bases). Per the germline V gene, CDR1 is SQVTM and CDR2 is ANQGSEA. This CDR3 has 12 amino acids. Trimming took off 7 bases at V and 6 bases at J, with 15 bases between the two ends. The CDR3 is CSALVLGQTQYY. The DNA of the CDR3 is TGCAGCGCCCTGGTCCTGGGGCAGACCCAGTACTAC.

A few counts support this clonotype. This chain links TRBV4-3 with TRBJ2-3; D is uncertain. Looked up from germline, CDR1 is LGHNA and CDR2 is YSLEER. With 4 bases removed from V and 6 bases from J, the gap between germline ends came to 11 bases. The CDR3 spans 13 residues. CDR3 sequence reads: CASSLGSGDTQYF. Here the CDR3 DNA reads TGCGCCAGCAGCCTCGGCTCTGGGGATACGCAGTATTTT.

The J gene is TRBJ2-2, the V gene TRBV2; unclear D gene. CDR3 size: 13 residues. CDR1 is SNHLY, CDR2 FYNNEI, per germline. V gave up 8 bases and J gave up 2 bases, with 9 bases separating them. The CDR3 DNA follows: TGTGCCAGCTTCGGCCTCAACACCGGGGAGCTGTTTTTT. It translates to CASFGLNTGELFF.

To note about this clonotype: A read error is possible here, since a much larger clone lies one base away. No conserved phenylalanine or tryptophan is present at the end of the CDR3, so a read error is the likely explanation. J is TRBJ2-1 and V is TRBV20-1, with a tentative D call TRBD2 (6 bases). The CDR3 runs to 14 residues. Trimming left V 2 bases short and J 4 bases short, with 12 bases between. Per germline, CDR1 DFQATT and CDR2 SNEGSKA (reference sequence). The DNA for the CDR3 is TGCAGTGCTAGAATAGGGACTCATTACAATGAGCAGTTCTAC. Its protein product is CSARIGTHYNEQFY.

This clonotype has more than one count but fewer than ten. The CDR3 loop is CSVELPLAGAYNEQFF. Written as DNA, the CDR3 is TGCAGCGTTGAACTACCACTAGCGGGAGCCTACAATGAGCAGTTCTTC. The rearrangement links TRBV29-1 to TRBJ2-1; 11 positions agree with TRBD2. The trim removed 2 bases at V and 2 bases at J, leaving 5 bases unmatched. The CDR3 extends over 16 amino acids. Per germline, CDR1 SQVTM and CDR2 ANQGSEA.

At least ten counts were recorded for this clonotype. CDR3 amino acids: CSARESLDSYNEQFF. The DNA for the CDR3 is TGCAGTGCTAGAGAGTCACTGGACTCCTACAATGAGCAGTTCTTC. The J gene is TRBJ2-1, the V gene TRBV20-1; no reliable D call. The germline V gene encodes CDR1 DFQATT and CDR2 SNEGSKA (reference sequence). The V end lost 0 bases, the J end lost 0 bases, and 9 bases lay between the germline ends. The CDR3 totals 15 residues.

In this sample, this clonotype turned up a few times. This CDR3 is CSATGPVGGRTGELFF. In DNA form, the CDR3 reads TGCAGTGCTACGGGGCCGGTGGGGGGCCGGACCGGGGAGCTGTTTTTT. The chain carries TRBV20-1 and TRBJ2-2, with D perhaps matching TRBD1 or TRBD2 (6 bases each). The CDR3 loop spans 16 amino acids. CDR1 is DFQATT, CDR2 SNEGSKA, per germline (reference sequence). Trimming took 4 bases from V and 5 from J, leaving 20 bases between them.

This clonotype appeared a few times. CDR3 sequence (DNA): TGTGCCAGCAGCCAAGTTCCGACCGGGGAGCTGTTTTTT. As protein: CASSQVPTGELFF. The chain is built from TRBV4-2 and TRBJ2-2; no reliable D call. With 1 base removed from V and 5 bases from J, the gap between germline ends came to 5 bases. The CDR3 is made up of 13 amino acids. Germline loops: CDR1 LGHNA, CDR2 YNFKEQ.

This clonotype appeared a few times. CDR3: CASSSQPTNEKLFF. The CDR3 coding sequence is TGTGCCAGCAGCTCACAACCAACTAATGAAAAACTGTTTTTT. The chain couples TRBV7-9 to TRBJ1-4; no firm D call. Germline assignment: CDR1 SEHNR and CDR2 FQNEAQ (reference sequence). This CDR3 has 14 amino acids. With 4 bases removed from V and 0 bases from J, the gap between germline ends came to 6 bases.

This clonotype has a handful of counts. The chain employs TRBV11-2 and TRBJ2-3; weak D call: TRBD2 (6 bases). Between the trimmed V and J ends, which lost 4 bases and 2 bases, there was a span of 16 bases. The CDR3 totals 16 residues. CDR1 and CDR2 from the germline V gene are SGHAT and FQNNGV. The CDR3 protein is CASSSGGGRPTDTQYF. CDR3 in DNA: TGTGCCAGCAGCTCCGGGGGTGGCAGGCCCACAGATACGCAGTATTTT.

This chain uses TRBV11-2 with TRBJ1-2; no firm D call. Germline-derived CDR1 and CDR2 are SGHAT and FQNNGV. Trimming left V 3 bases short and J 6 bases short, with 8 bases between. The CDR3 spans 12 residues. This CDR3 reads CASSFRADGYTF. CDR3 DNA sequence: TGTGCCAGCAGCTTTAGAGCAGATGGCTACACCTTC.

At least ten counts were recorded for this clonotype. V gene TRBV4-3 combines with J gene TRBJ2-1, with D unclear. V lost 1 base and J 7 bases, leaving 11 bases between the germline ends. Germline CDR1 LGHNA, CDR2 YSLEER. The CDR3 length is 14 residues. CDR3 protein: CASSQVPLNNEQFF. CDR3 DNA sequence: TGCGCCAGCAGCCAAGTCCCCCTCAATAATGAGCAGTTCTTC.

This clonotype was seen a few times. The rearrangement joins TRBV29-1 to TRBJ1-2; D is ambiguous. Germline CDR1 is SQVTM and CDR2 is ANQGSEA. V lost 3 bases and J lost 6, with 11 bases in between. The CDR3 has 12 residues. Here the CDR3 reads CSVDENWDGYTF. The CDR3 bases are TGCAGCGTTGATGAGAATTGGGATGGCTACACCTTC.

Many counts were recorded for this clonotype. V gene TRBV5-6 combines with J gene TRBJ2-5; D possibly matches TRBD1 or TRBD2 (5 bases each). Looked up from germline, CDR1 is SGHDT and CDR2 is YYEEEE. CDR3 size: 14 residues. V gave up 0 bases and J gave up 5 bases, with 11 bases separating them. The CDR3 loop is CASSLVGGLETQYF. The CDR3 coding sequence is TGTGCCAGCAGCTTGGTTGGGGGTTTGGAGACCCAGTACTTC.

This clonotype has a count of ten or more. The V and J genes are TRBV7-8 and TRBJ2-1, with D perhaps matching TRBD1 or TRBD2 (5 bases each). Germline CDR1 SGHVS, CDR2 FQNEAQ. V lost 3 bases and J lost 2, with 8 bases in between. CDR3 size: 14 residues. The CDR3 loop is CASSLGPPYNEQFF. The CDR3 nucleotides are TGTGCCAGCAGCTTGGGACCTCCCTACAATGAGCAGTTCTTC. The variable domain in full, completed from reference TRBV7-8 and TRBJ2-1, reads GAGVSQSPRYKVAKRGQDVALRCDPISGHVSLFWYQQALGQGPEFLTYFQNEAQLDKSGLPSDRFFAERPEGSVSTLKIQRTQQEDSAVYLCASSLGPPYNEQFFGPGTRLTVL.

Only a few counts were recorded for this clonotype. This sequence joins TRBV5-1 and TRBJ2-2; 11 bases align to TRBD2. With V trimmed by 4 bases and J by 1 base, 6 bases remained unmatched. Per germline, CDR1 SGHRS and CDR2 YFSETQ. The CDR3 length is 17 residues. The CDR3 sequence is CASSGMTSGMNTGELFF. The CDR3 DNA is TGCGCCAGCAGCGGGATGACTAGCGGGATGAACACCGGGGAGCTGTTTTTT.